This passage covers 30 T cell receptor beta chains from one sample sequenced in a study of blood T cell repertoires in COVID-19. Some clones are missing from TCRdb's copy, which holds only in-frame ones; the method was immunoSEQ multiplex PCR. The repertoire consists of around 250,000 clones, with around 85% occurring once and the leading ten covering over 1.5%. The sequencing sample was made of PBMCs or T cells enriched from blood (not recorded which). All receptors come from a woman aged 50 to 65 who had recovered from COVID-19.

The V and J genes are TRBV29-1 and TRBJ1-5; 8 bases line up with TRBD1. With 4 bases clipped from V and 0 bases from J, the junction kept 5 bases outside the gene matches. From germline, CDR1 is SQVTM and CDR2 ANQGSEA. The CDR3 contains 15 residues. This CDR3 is CSVAQGAGSNQPQHF. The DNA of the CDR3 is TGCAGCGTTGCCCAGGGGGCTGGTAGCAATCAGCCCCAGCATTTT. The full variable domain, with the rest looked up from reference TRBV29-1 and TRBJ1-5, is SAVISQKPSRDICQRGTSLTIQCQVDSQVTMMFWYRQQPGQSLTLIATANQGSEATYESGFVIDKFPISRPNLTFSTLTVSNMSPEDSSIYLCSVAQGAGSNQPQHFGDGTRLSIL.

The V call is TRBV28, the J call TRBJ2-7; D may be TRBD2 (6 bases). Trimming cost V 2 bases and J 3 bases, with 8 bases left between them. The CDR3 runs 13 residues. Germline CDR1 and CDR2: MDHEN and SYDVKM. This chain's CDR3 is CASSLQGLYEQYF. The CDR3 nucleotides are TGTGCCAGCAGTTTACAGGGACTCTACGAGCAGTACTTC.

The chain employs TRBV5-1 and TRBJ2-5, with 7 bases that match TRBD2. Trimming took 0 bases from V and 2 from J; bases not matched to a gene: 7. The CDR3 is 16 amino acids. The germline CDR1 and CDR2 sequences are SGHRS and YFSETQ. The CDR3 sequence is CASSLAAGLTQETQYF. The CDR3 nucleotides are TGCGCCAGCAGCTTGGCTGCGGGACTAACACAAGAGACCCAGTACTTC.

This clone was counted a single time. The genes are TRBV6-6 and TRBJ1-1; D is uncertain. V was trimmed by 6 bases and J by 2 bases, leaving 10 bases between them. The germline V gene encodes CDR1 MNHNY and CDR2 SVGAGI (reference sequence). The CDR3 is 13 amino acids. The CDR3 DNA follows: TGTGCCAGCAGATCTCAGGAAAACACTGAAGCTTTCTTT. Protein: CASRSQENTEAFF.

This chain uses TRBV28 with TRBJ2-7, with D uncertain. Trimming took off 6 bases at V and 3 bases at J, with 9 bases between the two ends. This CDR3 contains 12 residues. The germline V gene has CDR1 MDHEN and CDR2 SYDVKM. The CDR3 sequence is CASSQSGYEQYF. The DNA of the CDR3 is TGTGCCAGCAGCCAGTCAGGCTACGAGCAGTACTTC.

The CDR3 sequence is CASSPPSGQGSNYGYTF. CDR3 bases: TGTGCCAGCAGTCCCCCCTCCGGACAGGGCTCTAACTATGGCTACACCTTC. V is TRBV6-6 and J is TRBJ1-2, with 8 bases aligning to TRBD1. CDR1 MNHNY and CDR2 SVGAGI come from the germline V gene (reference sequence). Unmatched junction bases numbered 11, after V lost 5 bases and J lost 0 bases. The CDR3 extends over 17 amino acids.

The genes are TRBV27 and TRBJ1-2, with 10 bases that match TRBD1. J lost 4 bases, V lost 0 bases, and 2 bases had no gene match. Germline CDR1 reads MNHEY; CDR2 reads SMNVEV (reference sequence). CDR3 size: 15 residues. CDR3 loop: CASSLSGDRGYGYTF. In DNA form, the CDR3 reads TGTGCCAGCAGTTTATCGGGGGACAGGGGCTATGGCTACACCTTC.

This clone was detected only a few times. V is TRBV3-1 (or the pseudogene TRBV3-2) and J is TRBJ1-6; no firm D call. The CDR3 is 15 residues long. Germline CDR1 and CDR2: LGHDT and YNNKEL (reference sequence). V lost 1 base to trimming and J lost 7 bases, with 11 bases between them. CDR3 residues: CASSQGTAGNSPLHF. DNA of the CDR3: TGTGCCAGCAGCCAAGGAACAGCGGGGAATTCACCCCTCCACTTT.

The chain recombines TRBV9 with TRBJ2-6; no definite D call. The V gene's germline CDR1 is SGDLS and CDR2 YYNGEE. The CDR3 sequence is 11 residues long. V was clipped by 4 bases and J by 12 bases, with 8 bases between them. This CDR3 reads CASSSGPVLTF. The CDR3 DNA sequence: TGTGCCAGCAGCTCAGGCCCCGTCCTGACTTTC.

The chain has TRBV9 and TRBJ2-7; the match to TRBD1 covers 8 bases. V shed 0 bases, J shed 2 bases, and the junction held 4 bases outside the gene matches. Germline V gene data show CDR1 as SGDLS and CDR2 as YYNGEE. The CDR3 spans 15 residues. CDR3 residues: CASSVGTGWTYEQYF. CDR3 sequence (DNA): TGTGCCAGCAGCGTAGGGACAGGGTGGACCTACGAGCAGTACTTC.

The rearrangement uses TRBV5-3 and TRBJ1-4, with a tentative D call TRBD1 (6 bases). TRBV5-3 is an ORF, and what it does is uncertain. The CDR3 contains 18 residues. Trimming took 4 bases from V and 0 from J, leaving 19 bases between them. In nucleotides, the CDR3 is TGTGCCAGAAGCCGCTGCCGGGACATTCAAGCAACTAATGAAAAACTGTTTTTT. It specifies CARSRCRDIQATNEKLFF.

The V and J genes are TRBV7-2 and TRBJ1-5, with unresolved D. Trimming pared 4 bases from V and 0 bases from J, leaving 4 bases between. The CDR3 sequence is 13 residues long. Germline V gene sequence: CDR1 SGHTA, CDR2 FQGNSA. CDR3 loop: CASSSNSNQPQHF. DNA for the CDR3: TGTGCCAGCAGCTCAAATAGCAATCAGCCCCAGCATTTT.

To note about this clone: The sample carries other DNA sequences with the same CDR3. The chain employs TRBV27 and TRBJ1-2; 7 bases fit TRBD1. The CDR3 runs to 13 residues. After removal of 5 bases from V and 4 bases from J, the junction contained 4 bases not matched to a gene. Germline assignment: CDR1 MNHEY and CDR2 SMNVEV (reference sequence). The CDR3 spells CASSLGTAYGYTF. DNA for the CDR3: TGTGCCAGCAGTCTCGGGACAGCCTATGGCTACACCTTC.

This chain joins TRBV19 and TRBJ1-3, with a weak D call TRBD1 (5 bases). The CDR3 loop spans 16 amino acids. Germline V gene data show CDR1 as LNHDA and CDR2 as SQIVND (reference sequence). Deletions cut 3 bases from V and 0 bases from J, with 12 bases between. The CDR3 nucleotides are TGTGCCAGTAGTATCAGGGTCCGGAGCTCTGGAAACACCATATATTTT. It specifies CASSIRVRSSGNTIYF.

The CDR3 DNA reads as TGCGCCAGCAGCTTGGACCTAGGGAGCACCTACAATGAGCAGTTCTTC. It encodes CASSLDLGSTYNEQFF. This sequence joins TRBV5-1 and TRBJ2-1, with D possibly being TRBD2 (5 bases). Germline assignment: CDR1 SGHRS and CDR2 YFSETQ. The CDR3 spans 16 residues. The ends were cut back, 0 bases at V and 2 bases at J, with 12 bases in the middle.

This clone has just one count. This CDR3 reads CASSFGLAGVKETQYF. The CDR3, as DNA: TGTGCCAGCAGTTTTGGGCTAGCGGGAGTCAAAGAGACCCAGTACTTC. The chain combines TRBV28 with TRBJ2-5; 10 positions agree with TRBD2. The CDR3 sequence is 16 residues long. J was trimmed by 3 bases and V by 3 bases; bases with no gene match: 7. Germline CDR1 and CDR2: MDHEN and SYDVKM.

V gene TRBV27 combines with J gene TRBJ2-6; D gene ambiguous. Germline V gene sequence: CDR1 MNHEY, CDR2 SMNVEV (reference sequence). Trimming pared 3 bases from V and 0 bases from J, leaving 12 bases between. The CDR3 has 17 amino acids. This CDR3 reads CASSFYSRSSGANVLTF. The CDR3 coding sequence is TGTGCCAGCAGTTTCTACAGCCGCTCCTCTGGGGCCAACGTCCTGACTTTC.

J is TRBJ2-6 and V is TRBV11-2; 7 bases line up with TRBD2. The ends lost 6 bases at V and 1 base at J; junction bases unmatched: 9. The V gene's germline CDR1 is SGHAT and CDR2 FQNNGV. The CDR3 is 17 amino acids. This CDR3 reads CASSYSGLRSGANVLTF. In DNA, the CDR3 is TGTGCCAGCAGTTATAGCGGGTTGAGATCTGGGGCCAACGTCCTGACTTTC.

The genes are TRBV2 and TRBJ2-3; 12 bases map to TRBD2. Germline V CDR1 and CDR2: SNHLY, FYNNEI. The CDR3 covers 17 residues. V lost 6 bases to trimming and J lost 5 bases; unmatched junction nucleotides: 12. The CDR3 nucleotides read TGTGCCAGCAGGCCGGGACTAGCGGGCTCTCTCGGAGATACGCAGTATTTT. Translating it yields CASRPGLAGSLGDTQYF.

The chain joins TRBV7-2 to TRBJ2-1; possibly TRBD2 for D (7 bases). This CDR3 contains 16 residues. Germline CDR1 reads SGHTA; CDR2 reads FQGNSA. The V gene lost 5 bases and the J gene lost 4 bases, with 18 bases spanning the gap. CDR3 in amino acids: CASSPARGLTYNEQFF. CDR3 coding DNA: TGTGCCAGCAGCCCAGCCAGGGGACTAACATACAATGAGCAGTTCTTC.

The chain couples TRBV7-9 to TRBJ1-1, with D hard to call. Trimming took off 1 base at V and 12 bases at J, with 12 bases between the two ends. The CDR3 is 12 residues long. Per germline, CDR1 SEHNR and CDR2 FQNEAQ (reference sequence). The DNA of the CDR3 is TGTGCCAGCAGCTTAGATCGGCAGGATACTTTCTTT. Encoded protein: CASSLDRQDTFF.

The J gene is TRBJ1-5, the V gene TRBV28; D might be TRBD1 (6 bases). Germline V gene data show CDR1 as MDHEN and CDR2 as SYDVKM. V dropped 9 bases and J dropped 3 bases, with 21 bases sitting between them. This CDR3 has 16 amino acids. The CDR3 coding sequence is TGTGCCAGTCAGATACAGGGCGGGGGTAACAATCAGCCCCAGCATTTT. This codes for CASQIQGGGNNQPQHF.

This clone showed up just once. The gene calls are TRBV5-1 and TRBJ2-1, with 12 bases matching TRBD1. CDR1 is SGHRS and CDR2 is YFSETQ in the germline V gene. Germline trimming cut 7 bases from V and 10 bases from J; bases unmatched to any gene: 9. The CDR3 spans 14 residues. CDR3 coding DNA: TGCGCCAGCGGTCCGGGACAGGGGGCTGGGGAGCAGTTCTTC. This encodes CASGPGQGAGEQFF. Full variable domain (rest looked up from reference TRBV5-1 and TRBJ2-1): KAGVTQTPRYLIKTRGQQVTLSCSPISGHRSVSWYQQTPGQGLQFLFEYFSETQRNKGNFPGRFSGRQFSNSRSEMNVSTLELGDSALYLCASGPGQGAGEQFFGPGTRLTVL.

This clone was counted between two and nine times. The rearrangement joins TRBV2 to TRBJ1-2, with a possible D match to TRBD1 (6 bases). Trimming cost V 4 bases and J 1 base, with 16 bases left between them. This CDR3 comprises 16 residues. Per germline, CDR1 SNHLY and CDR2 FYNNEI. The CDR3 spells CASSGLGTRVNYGYTF. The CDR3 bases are TGTGCCAGCAGTGGGCTTGGGACACGAGTTAACTATGGCTACACCTTC.

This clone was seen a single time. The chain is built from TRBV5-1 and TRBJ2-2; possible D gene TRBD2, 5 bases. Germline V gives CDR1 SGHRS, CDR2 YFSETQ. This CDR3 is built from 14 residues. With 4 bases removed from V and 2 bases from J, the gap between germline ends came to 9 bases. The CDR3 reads CASSHGKNTGELFF. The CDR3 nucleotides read TGCGCCAGCAGCCACGGGAAAAACACCGGGGAGCTGTTTTTT. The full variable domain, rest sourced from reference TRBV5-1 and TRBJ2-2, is KAGVTQTPRYLIKTRGQQVTLSCSPISGHRSVSWYQQTPGQGLQFLFEYFSETQRNKGNFPGRFSGRQFSNSRSEMNVSTLELGDSALYLCASSHGKNTGELFFGEGSRLTVL.

The DNA for the CDR3 is TGCAGTGCCCAGGAGGAAGAGACCCAGTACTTC. Translated: CSAQEEETQYF. V usage is TRBV20-1 and J usage is TRBJ2-5; TRBD2 is a possible D gene (5 bases). Trimming shortened V by 6 bases and J by 3 bases, and 8 bases separated the two germline ends. Germline CDR1 and CDR2: DFQATT and SNEGSKA (reference sequence). This CDR3 contains 11 residues.

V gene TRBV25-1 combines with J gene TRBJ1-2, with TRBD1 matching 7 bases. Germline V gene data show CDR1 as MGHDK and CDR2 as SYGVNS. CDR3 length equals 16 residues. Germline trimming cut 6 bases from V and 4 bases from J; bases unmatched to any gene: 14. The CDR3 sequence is CASRDTDLGQIYGYTF. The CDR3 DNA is TGTGCCAGCAGGGATACGGACCTGGGACAGATCTATGGCTACACCTTC.

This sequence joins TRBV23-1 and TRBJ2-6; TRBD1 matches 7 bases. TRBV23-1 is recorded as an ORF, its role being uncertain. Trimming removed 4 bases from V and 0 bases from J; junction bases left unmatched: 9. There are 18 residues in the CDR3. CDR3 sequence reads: CASSPQGQPDSGANVLTF. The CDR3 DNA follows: TGCGCCAGCAGTCCACAGGGACAGCCAGACTCTGGGGCCAACGTCCTGACTTTC.

In DNA, the CDR3 is TGTGCCAGCAGCGAGGGACAGCCGAACACCGGGGAGCTGTTTTTT. Residues: CASSEGQPNTGELFF. The chain employs TRBV7-9 and TRBJ2-2; the match to TRBD1 covers 7 bases. The J segment lost 0 bases and the V segment lost 5 bases, leaving 3 bases of the junction unmatched. This CDR3 contains 15 residues. Germline CDR1 reads SEHNR; CDR2 reads FQNEAQ (reference sequence).

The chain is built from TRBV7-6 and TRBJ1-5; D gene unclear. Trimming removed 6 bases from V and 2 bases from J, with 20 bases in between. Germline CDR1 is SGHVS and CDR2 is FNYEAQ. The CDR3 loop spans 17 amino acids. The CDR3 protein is CASSSPPGALGNQPQHF. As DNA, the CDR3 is TGTGCCAGCAGTTCCCCGCCGGGAGCGTTGGGCAATCAGCCCCAGCATTTT.